One and the same sample provided the 22 T cell receptor beta chains below, sequenced in a study of blood T cell repertoires in COVID-19. Produced via immunoSEQ multiplex PCR; TCRdb's table is partial and in-frame only. Of fewer than 15,000 clones in the sample, about 88% were seen once. The sequencing input was peripheral blood. The receptors stem from a human donor in a cohort sampled during active COVID-19.

This chain links TRBV2 with TRBJ1-4; TRBD1 matches 8 bases. Trimming took 5 bases from V and 3 from J; bases not matched to a gene: 2. Germline-derived CDR1 and CDR2 are SNHLY and FYNNEI. The CDR3 is 14 amino acids. CDR3 region: CASSRQGPNEKLFF. The CDR3 DNA follows: TGTGCCAGCAGTAGACAGGGGCCTAATGAAAAACTGTTTTTT.

J is TRBJ2-7 and V is TRBV18; TRBD1 might be the D (6 bases). The CDR3 loop spans 14 amino acids. Germline V gene data show CDR1 as KGHSH and CDR2 as LQKENI. Trimming left V 2 bases short and J 6 bases short, with 14 bases between. The DNA of the CDR3 is TGTGCCAGCTCACCAGTCACAGGGATAAGCGAGCAGTACTTC. Protein sequence: CASSPVTGISEQYF.

V is TRBV6-5 and J is TRBJ1-6; no clear D gene. The CDR3 spans 12 residues. Per the germline V gene, CDR1 is MNHEY and CDR2 is SVGAGI. V was shortened by 0 bases and J by 10 bases, with 4 bases between the two germline ends. CDR3 bases: TGTGCCAGCAGTTACTCCGGGTCACCCCTCCACTTT. Protein sequence: CASSYSGSPLHF.

The chain links TRBV19 to TRBJ1-2; 8 bases match TRBD1. V dropped 4 bases and J dropped 6; count of bases not matched to a gene: 10. There are 15 residues in the CDR3. Germline CDR1 is LNHDA and CDR2 is SQIVND (reference sequence). This CDR3 reads CASSSRQGQSNGYTF. CDR3 bases: TGTGCCAGTAGTAGTCGACAGGGGCAAAGCAATGGCTACACCTTC.

The chain is built from TRBV5-1 and TRBJ2-5; TRBD2 agrees at 14 bases. Trimming at V came to 0 bases and at J to 5 bases, leaving 3 bases not matched to a gene. There are 16 residues in the CDR3. Germline CDR1 is SGHRS and CDR2 is YFSETQ. This CDR3 reads CASSLGTSGGHETQYF. The CDR3 bases are TGCGCCAGCAGCTTGGGGACTAGCGGGGGGCATGAGACCCAGTACTTC.

V usage is TRBV5-1 and J usage is TRBJ2-5, with 8 bases matching TRBD2. Germline V gives CDR1 SGHRS, CDR2 YFSETQ. The CDR3 is made up of 15 amino acids. The V segment lost 2 bases and the J segment 2 bases; nucleotides outside the gene matches: 5. The CDR3 DNA reads TGCGCCAGCAGCTTAAGCGGGGGAGATCAAGAGACCCAGTACTTC. Translating gives CASSLSGGDQETQYF.

The CDR3 region is CASSLGPGMNTEAFF. The CDR3 DNA reads as TGCGCCAGCAGCTTGGGGCCAGGGATGAACACTGAAGCTTTCTTT. The chain has TRBV5-1 and TRBJ1-1, with a possible D match to TRBD1 (5 bases). The germline CDR1 and CDR2 sequences are SGHRS and YFSETQ. V dropped 0 bases and J dropped 0 bases, with 9 bases sitting between them. The CDR3 is made up of 15 amino acids.

The chain joins TRBV6-2 or TRBV6-3 to TRBJ1-5, with D unresolved. V was cut by 3 bases and J by 0 bases, with 12 bases left in between. The CDR3 loop spans 16 amino acids. Germline lookup yields CDR1 MNHEY and CDR2 SVGEGT. The CDR3 sequence is CASSYTSVYSNQPQHF. CDR3 bases: TGTGCCAGCAGTTATACCTCGGTTTATAGCAATCAGCCCCAGCATTTT.

This sequence joins TRBV19 and TRBJ2-4; weak D call: TRBD1 (6 bases). V was clipped by 5 bases and J by 5 bases, with 16 bases between them. Germline CDR1 reads LNHDA; CDR2 reads SQIVND (reference sequence). The CDR3 is 15 residues long. CDR3 region: CASSSLRTDENIQYF. DNA for the CDR3: TGTGCCAGTAGTTCCCTTCGGACAGATGAAAACATTCAGTACTTC.

On this clone: The same CDR3 arises from other DNA sequences in this sample as well. The CDR3 DNA is TGTGCCAGCAGTTTCCAGGGCGGCACTGAAGCTTTCTTT. Protein sequence: CASSFQGGTEAFF. This rearrangement joins TRBV12-3 or TRBV12-4 to TRBJ1-1, with D tentatively TRBD1 (5 bases). V lost 3 bases to trimming and J lost 4 bases, with 9 bases between them. CDR3 length equals 13 residues.

This clone was counted only a few times. The chain is built from TRBV10-3 and TRBJ1-5; the D is unclear. The V end lost 7 bases, the J end lost 7 bases, and 14 bases lay between the germline ends. Germline CDR1 is ENHRY and CDR2 is SYGVKD. The CDR3 has 13 amino acids. CDR3 bases: TGTGCCATCAACCGGGAAGCAAAGCAGCCCCAGCATTTT. Amino acids: CAINREAKQPQHF.

This clone appeared once. The CDR3 coding sequence is TGTGCCAGCAGCCCGCGACTAGCGGGGGGAGGAGATACGCAGTATTTT. Encoded protein: CASSPRLAGGGDTQYF. The V gene is TRBV7-2, the J gene TRBJ2-3; 13 positions match TRBD2. J lost 5 bases, V lost 5 bases, and 7 bases had no gene match. The germline CDR1 and CDR2 sequences are SGHTA and FQGNSA. CDR3 length equals 16 residues.

The V gene is TRBV2, the J gene TRBJ2-1; TRBD2 matches at 7 bases. With 2 bases clipped from V and 0 bases from J, the junction kept 4 bases outside the gene matches. The CDR3 covers 16 residues. Per germline, CDR1 SNHLY and CDR2 FYNNEI. The CDR3 DNA is TGTGCCAGCAGTGAACGGGGCGGGGGCTCCTACAATGAGCAGTTCTTC. Amino acids: CASSERGGGSYNEQFF.

This chain links TRBV7-2 with TRBJ2-5; a possible D gene is TRBD1 (5 bases). The CDR3 has 14 amino acids. Trimming removed 6 bases from V and 2 bases from J, with 13 bases in between. Germline lookup yields CDR1 SGHTA and CDR2 FQGNSA. The CDR3: CASSWTSRQETQYF. The CDR3, as DNA: TGTGCCAGCAGTTGGACAAGCCGACAAGAGACCCAGTACTTC.

This clone was counted a single time. V is TRBV5-4 and J is TRBJ2-5; 9 bases agree with TRBD1. Germline V gene sequence: CDR1 SGHNT, CDR2 YYREEE (reference sequence). This CDR3 region has 15 residues. V lost 7 bases and J lost 0; bases outside the gene matches: 7. CDR3 nucleotide sequence: TGTGCCAGCTCTCGGACAGGGGTTAACCAAGAGACCCAGTACTTC. This codes for CASSRTGVNQETQYF.

In the case of this clone: Different DNA sequences within this sample yield the same CDR3. The chain is built from TRBV6-5 and TRBJ1-1; D gene uncertain. Germline lookup yields CDR1 MNHEY and CDR2 SVGAGI. Trimming stripped 7 bases from V and 3 bases from J, with 12 bases between. The CDR3 sequence is 13 residues long. The CDR3 is CASTHRVDTEAFF. The DNA for the CDR3 is TGTGCCAGCACCCACCGGGTTGACACTGAAGCTTTCTTT.

The gene calls are TRBV5-6 and TRBJ2-1, with TRBD2 identical over 8 bases. Germline CDR1 and CDR2: SGHDT and YYEEEE. This CDR3 contains 16 residues. V was pared by 4 bases and J by 8 bases, with 14 bases of the junction left unmatched. CDR3 loop: CASSVYGGGTSDEQFF. CDR3 DNA sequence: TGTGCCAGCAGCGTGTACGGGGGGGGCACCTCGGATGAGCAGTTCTTC.

This chain connects TRBV5-1 to TRBJ2-3, with D perhaps TRBD1 (6 bases). V lost 1 base, J lost 0 bases, and 6 bases lay in between. In germline, CDR1 is SGHRS, CDR2 YFSETQ. The CDR3 has 14 amino acids. CDR3 sequence: CASSLRGSTDTQYF. The CDR3 DNA follows: TGCGCCAGCAGCTTGAGGGGGAGCACAGATACGCAGTATTTT.

The chain recombines TRBV19 with TRBJ2-1, with TRBD1 identical over 7 bases. V was pared by 5 bases and J by 7 bases, with 8 bases of the junction left unmatched. The germline V gene has CDR1 LNHDA and CDR2 SQIVND (reference sequence). The CDR3 contains 14 residues. The CDR3 region has the DNA TGTGCCAGTAGTCCAACACAGGGGCGGAATGAGCAGTTCTTC. Residues: CASSPTQGRNEQFF.

This clone has more than one count but fewer than ten. This chain links TRBV7-2 with TRBJ1-6; D may be TRBD1 (6 bases). Germline CDR1 reads SGHTA; CDR2 reads FQGNSA. The V end lost 7 bases, the J end lost 11 bases, and 15 bases lay between the germline ends. The CDR3 consists of 13 residues. CDR3 loop: CASNGGGGAPLHF. The CDR3 DNA reads TGTGCCAGCAACGGGGGGGGCGGGGCACCCCTCCACTTT.

The rearrangement uses TRBV19 and TRBJ1-5, with a weak D call TRBD1 (6 bases). The CDR3 spans 14 residues. From germline, CDR1 is LNHDA and CDR2 SQIVND (reference sequence). Trimming removed 4 bases at V and 5 bases at J, with 12 bases between. CDR3 in amino acids: CASSTETGYQPQHF. CDR3 DNA: TGTGCCAGTAGTACCGAGACAGGTTATCAGCCCCAGCATTTT. Together with reference TRBV19 and TRBJ1-5, the CDR3 gives the full variable domain: DGGITQSPKYLFRKEGQNVTLSCEQNLNHDAMYWYRQDPGQGLRLIYYSQIVNDFQKGDIAEGYSVSREKKESFPLTVTSAQKNPTAFYLCASSTETGYQPQHFGDGTRLSIL.

The rearrangement links TRBV29-1 to TRBJ2-3, with D possibly being TRBD2 (5 bases). CDR3 length equals 13 residues. The V gene lost 4 bases and the J gene lost 1 base, with 9 bases spanning the gap. Germline loops: CDR1 SQVTM, CDR2 ANQGSEA. CDR3 amino acids: CSVGGAGTDTQYF. CDR3 bases: TGCAGCGTTGGGGGAGCGGGCACAGATACGCAGTATTTT.